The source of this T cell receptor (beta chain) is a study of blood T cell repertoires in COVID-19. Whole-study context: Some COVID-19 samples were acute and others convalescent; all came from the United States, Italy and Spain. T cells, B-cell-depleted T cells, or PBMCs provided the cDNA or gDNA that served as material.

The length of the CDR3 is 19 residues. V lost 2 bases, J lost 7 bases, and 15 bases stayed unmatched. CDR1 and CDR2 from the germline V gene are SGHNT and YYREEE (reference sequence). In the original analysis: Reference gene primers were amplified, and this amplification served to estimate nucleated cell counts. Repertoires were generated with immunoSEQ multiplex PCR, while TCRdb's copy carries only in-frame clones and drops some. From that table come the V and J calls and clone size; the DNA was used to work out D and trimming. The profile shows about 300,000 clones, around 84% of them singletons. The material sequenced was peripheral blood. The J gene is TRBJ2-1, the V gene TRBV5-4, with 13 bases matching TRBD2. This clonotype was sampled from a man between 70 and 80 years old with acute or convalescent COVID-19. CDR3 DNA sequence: TGTGCCAGCAGCTTCGGAGGACTAGCGGGAGTAGTTTCGGAGAATGAGCAGTTCTTC. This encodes CASSFGGLAGVVSENEQFF.